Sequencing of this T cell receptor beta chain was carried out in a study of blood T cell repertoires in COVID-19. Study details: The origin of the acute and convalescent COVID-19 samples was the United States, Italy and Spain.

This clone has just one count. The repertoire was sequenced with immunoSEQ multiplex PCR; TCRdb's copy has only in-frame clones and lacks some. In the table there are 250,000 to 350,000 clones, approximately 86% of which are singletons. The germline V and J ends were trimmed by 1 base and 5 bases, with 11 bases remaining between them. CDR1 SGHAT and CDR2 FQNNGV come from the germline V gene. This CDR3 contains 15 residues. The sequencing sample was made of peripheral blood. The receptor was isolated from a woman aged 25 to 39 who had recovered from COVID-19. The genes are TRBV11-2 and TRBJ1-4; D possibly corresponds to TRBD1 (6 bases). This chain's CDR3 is CASSLGGGGNEKLFF. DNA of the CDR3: TGTGCCAGCAGCTTAGGAGGGGGAGGGAATGAAAAACTGTTTTTT.